This T cell receptor beta chain was captured in a study of OX40 agonist ivuxolimab in advanced cancers. Study-wide background: Ivuxolimab doses were 0.01, 0.1, 0.3, 1.5, 3 or 10 mg/kg every 2 weeks.

TCRdb's copy holds only in-frame clones and misses some; the assay was immunoSEQ multiplex PCR. The data contain tens of thousands of clones, 90% of them singletons. General observations from the study: There were also nonresponders showing low normalized T-cell clonal expansion. CD4+ and CD8+ blood T cells expanded clonally by week 6 at 0.1 to 3.0 mg/kg. Relative to CD4+ cells, CD8+ T cells on average had more expanded clones.

The CDR3 is 15 residues long. V lost 4 bases and J lost 1, with 12 bases in between. Per the germline V gene, CDR1 is SGHAT and CDR2 is FQNNGV. With regard to this clone: Its specificity is unknown.

This TCR was sampled from an adult with an advanced solid tumor such as melanoma, head and neck, liver or kidney cancer. The sequences come from CD4+ or CD8+ T cells sorted from blood, collected in a trial of the OX40 agonist ivuxolimab. This chain uses TRBV11-2 with TRBJ2-3, with D uncertain. The CDR3, as DNA: TGTGCCAGCAGCTACAATCCTACTCGCACAGATACGCAGTATTTT. Translation gives CASSYNPTRTDTQYF.